The sample holds a few counts of the clone carrying this T cell receptor (beta chain). What it binds is not known. Peptide-pool stimulation followed by sequencing identified expanded antigen-specific CD4+ clonotypes in the ViraFEST assay. The culture ran for about 10 days, and then CD4+ T cells were isolated. Nucleocapsid antibody tests were negative, and the vaccine recipients had no prior SARS-CoV-2 infection. V dropped 6 bases and J dropped 11 bases, with 14 bases sitting between them. The CDR3 sequence is 13 residues long. From germline, CDR1 is LNHDA and CDR2 SQIVND (reference sequence). This sample was taken from a study of vaccination effects on CD4 cells after COVID-19. The study, taken as a whole, reports: Of the vaccine-induced clones from healthy vaccinees, merely 1 of 255 recognized common cold coronaviruses as well. By a late point after vaccination, infection- and vaccine-induced clones had shrunk markedly through clonal contraction.

Repertoires were generated with immunoSEQ multiplex PCR, while TCRdb's copy carries only in-frame clones and drops some. The table has about 60,000 clones, roughly 79% seen once. This material consisted of CD4+ T cells from PBMCs cultured with HCoV-229E spike peptides, taken before COVID-19 vaccination. The J gene is TRBJ1-6, the V gene TRBV19; TRBD1 might be the D (6 bases). The clonotype originates from a human donor who received a COVID-19 vaccine. The CDR3 is CASSPDRSPPLHF. The DNA for the CDR3 is TGTGCCAGTAGCCCAGACAGGAGCCCACCCCTCCACTTT. The whole variable domain, remainder taken from reference TRBV19 and TRBJ1-6, is DGGITQSPKYLFRKEGQNVTLSCEQNLNHDAMYWYRQDPGQGLRLIYYSQIVNDFQKGDIAEGYSVSREKKESFPLTVTSAQKNPTAFYLCASSPDRSPPLHFGNGTRLTVT.